Below, 16 T cell receptor beta chains from the same sample are listed, as sequenced in a study of blood T cell repertoires in COVID-19. The assay was immunoSEQ multiplex PCR, and TCRdb's table has in-frame clones only and misses some. The repertoire has hundreds of thousands of clones, 75% to 90% of them found once; the top ten carry about 9.4%. The sequenced material came from peripheral blood. These TCRs come from a woman in her seventies with COVID-19, enrolled during active disease.

The gene calls are TRBV24-1 and TRBJ2-2; 7 bases agree with TRBD1. In germline, CDR1 is KGHDR, CDR2 SFDVKD. This CDR3 region has 16 residues. Trimming cost V 3 bases and J 0 bases; bases outside gene matches: 3. The CDR3 DNA follows: TGTGCCACCAGTGATCCACAGGGGCCGAACACCGGGGAGCTGTTTTTT. This sequence encodes CATSDPQGPNTGELFF.

CDR3 bases: TGTGCCGGAGCGGTCGGGAGGGGTCTAAACTATGGCTACACCTTC. It translates to CAGAVGRGLNYGYTF. This rearrangement joins TRBV5-4 to TRBJ1-2, with D possibly TRBD1 on 5 matching bases. Germline V lookup: CDR1 SGHNT, CDR2 YYREEE (reference sequence). The CDR3 runs 15 residues. The germline V and J ends were trimmed by 10 bases and 2 bases, with 21 bases remaining between them.

The chain has TRBV30 and TRBJ1-2; 7 bases agree with TRBD1. Trimming removed 5 bases from V and 2 bases from J; junction bases left unmatched: 2. The CDR3 sequence is 12 residues long. CDR1 GTSNPN and CDR2 SVGIG come from the germline V gene (reference sequence). CDR3 coding DNA: TGTGCCTGGGAGACAGGGAACTATGGCTACACCTTC. It specifies CAWETGNYGYTF.

V usage is TRBV10-3 and J usage is TRBJ1-6; D is possibly TRBD1 (5 bases). With 3 bases removed from V and 8 bases from J, the gap between germline ends came to 8 bases. The CDR3 is 13 amino acids. Germline CDR1 and CDR2: ENHRY and SYGVKD. The CDR3 sequence is CAISDLTDSPLHF. Here the CDR3 DNA reads TGTGCCATCAGTGATTTGACAGATTCACCCCTCCACTTT.

This chain links TRBV9 with TRBJ1-4, with 7 positions matching TRBD1. This CDR3 is built from 15 residues. V trimming: 2 bases; J trimming: 8 bases; junction bases outside the gene matches: 9. Germline V gives CDR1 SGDLS, CDR2 YYNGEE. The CDR3 DNA sequence: TGTGCCAGCAGCGTGACCGGGACAGTGAGGGAAAAACTGTTTTTT. Translating gives CASSVTGTVREKLFF.

This clone has a single count. The gene calls are TRBV11-3 and TRBJ2-1; 8 nucleotides line up with TRBD2. The CDR3 runs 14 residues. V shed 1 base, J shed 9 bases, and the junction held 5 bases outside the gene matches. The germline V gene encodes CDR1 SGHNT and CDR2 YENEEA. In nucleotides, the CDR3 is TGTGCCAGCAGCTTAGTACGGGCGGGAGGTGAGCAGTTCTTC. The encoded protein is CASSLVRAGGEQFF.

This clone has just a few counts. This rearrangement joins TRBV28 to TRBJ1-1, with 8 bases lining up with TRBD1. After removal of 5 bases from V and 0 bases from J, the junction contained 8 bases not matched to a gene. The germline V gene has CDR1 MDHEN and CDR2 SYDVKM. CDR3 size: 16 residues. The chain's CDR3 is CASSLPWTGLNTEAFF. As DNA, the CDR3 is TGTGCCAGCAGTCTCCCCTGGACAGGGCTGAACACTGAAGCTTTCTTT.

The chain joins TRBV4-2 to TRBJ2-2; 8 bases fit TRBD1. This CDR3 has 16 amino acids. CDR1 LGHNA and CDR2 YNFKEQ come from the germline V gene. V was pared by 4 bases and J by 0 bases, with 4 bases of the junction left unmatched. CDR3 in amino acids: CASSPGTGANTGELFF. As DNA, the CDR3 is TGTGCCAGCAGCCCCGGGACAGGAGCGAACACCGGGGAGCTGTTTTTT.

The genes are TRBV18 and TRBJ2-1; TRBD2 agrees at 10 bases. The V gene's germline CDR1 is KGHSH and CDR2 LQKENI. The V segment lost 4 bases and the J segment 0 bases; nucleotides outside the gene matches: 6. This CDR3 contains 17 residues. The CDR3 sequence: CASSRDSGRSSYNEQFF. DNA of the CDR3: TGTGCCAGCTCACGCGATAGCGGGAGGAGCTCCTACAATGAGCAGTTCTTC.

The chain is built from TRBV19 and TRBJ1-4, with a possible D match to TRBD1 (6 bases). CDR3 length equals 15 residues. V was pared by 2 bases and J by 4 bases, with 11 bases between. CDR1 and CDR2 from the germline V gene are LNHDA and SQIVND (reference sequence). CDR3 bases: TGTGCCAGTAGTATAAGAGGGACAATTAATGAAAAACTGTTTTTT. Translated, it gives CASSIRGTINEKLFF.

The V gene is TRBV11-3, the J gene TRBJ1-3; 7 positions agree with TRBD1. The CDR3 is made up of 16 amino acids. The germline V gene encodes CDR1 SGHNT and CDR2 YENEEA. J lost 0 bases, V lost 4 bases, and 6 bases had no gene match. In DNA, the CDR3 is TGTGCCAGCAGCTACACCGGGACAGCCTCTGGAAACACCATATATTTT. It encodes CASSYTGTASGNTIYF. Drawing the rest from reference TRBV11-3 and TRBJ1-3, the complete variable domain is EAGVVQSPRYKIIEKKQPVAFWCNPISGHNTLYWYLQNLGQGPELLIRYENEEAVDDSQLPKDRFSAERLKGVDSTLKIQPAELGDSAVYLCASSYTGTASGNTIYFGEGSWLTVV.

V usage is TRBV2 and J usage is TRBJ2-5; 7 nucleotides align to TRBD1. Losses at the gene ends were 4 bases for V and 3 bases for J; bases not matched to a gene: 2. The CDR3 loop spans 13 amino acids. Germline values: CDR1 SNHLY, CDR2 FYNNEI. This chain's CDR3 is CASSVDREETQYF. The DNA of the CDR3 is TGTGCCAGCAGTGTAGACAGGGAAGAGACCCAGTACTTC.

The chain is built from TRBV5-1 and TRBJ2-2; weak D call: TRBD1 (6 bases). Trimming removed 7 bases from V and 0 bases from J, with 10 bases in between. Germline lookup yields CDR1 SGHRS and CDR2 YFSETQ. The length of the CDR3 is 14 residues. Here the CDR3 DNA reads TGCGCCAGCTGGGGACATACGAACACCGGGGAGCTGTTTTTT. Protein: CASWGHTNTGELFF.

This sequence joins TRBV5-1 and TRBJ2-7; 7 bases match TRBD2. Germline CDR1 reads SGHRS; CDR2 reads YFSETQ. V lost 0 bases, J lost 0 bases, and 3 bases stayed unmatched. The CDR3 has 15 amino acids. CDR3 region: CASSLGPGGSYEQYF. The CDR3 coding sequence is TGCGCCAGCAGCTTGGGGCCGGGAGGCTCCTACGAGCAGTACTTC. Together with reference TRBV5-1 and TRBJ2-7, the CDR3 gives the full variable domain: KAGVTQTPRYLIKTRGQQVTLSCSPISGHRSVSWYQQTPGQGLQFLFEYFSETQRNKGNFPGRFSGRQFSNSRSEMNVSTLELGDSALYLCASSLGPGGSYEQYFGPGTRLTVT.

This clone has just one count. The CDR3 loop is CASSVDPGLAGQGRRETQYF. The DNA for the CDR3 is TGTGCCAGCAGCGTCGACCCTGGACTAGCGGGTCAGGGGCGTAGGGAGACCCAGTACTTC. The chain couples TRBV9 to TRBJ2-5; TRBD2 matches at 11 bases. With 2 bases clipped from V and 5 bases from J, the junction kept 20 bases outside the gene matches. Per the germline V gene, CDR1 is SGDLS and CDR2 is YYNGEE. There are 20 residues in the CDR3.

This chain uses TRBV27 with TRBJ1-1; 8 nucleotides line up with TRBD1. This CDR3 comprises 15 residues. The V and J ends lost 6 bases and 1 base, in that order; junction bases with no gene match: 7. CDR1 and CDR2 from the germline V gene are MNHEY and SMNVEV (reference sequence). This CDR3 reads CASSNTGGGNTEAFF. CDR3 coding DNA: TGTGCCAGCAGCAACACAGGGGGTGGGAACACTGAAGCTTTCTTT.